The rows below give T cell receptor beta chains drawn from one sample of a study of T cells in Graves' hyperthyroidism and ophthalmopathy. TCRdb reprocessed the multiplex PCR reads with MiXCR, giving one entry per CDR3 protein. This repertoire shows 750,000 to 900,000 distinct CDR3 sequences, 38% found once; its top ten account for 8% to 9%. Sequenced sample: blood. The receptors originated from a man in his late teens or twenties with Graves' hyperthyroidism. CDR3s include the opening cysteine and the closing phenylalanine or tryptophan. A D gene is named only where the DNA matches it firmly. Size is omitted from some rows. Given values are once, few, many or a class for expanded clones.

cdr3_nt: TGTGCCACCAGCAGAGACTTCGGGAAGGGAAACACCATATATTTT
cdr3_aa: CATSRDFGKGNTIYF
clone_size: many
d_call: NA
v_call: TRBV15
j_call: TRBJ1-3

cdr3_nt: TGTGTTAGCAAGAAGGGCGGAGGAGTAACTAATGAAAAACTGTTTTTT
cdr3_aa: CVSKKGGGVTNEKLFF
clone_size: few
d_call: NA
v_call: TRBV5-6
j_call: TRBJ1-4

cdr3_nt: TGTGCCAGCAGCCTCGAAGACGGGTGGCTATCCGCCGACACCGGGGAGCTGTTTTTT
cdr3_aa: CASSLEDGWLSADTGELFF
clone_size: NA
d_call: NA
v_call: TRBV2
j_call: TRBJ2-2

cdr3_nt: TGTGCCAGCAGCGTCAGCTCCCGCGGGGGCTCTGGGGCCAACGTCCTGACTTTC
cdr3_aa: CASSVSSRGGSGANVLTF
clone_size: few
d_call: TRBD2
v_call: TRBV7-2
j_call: TRBJ2-6

cdr3_nt: TGTGCCAGCAGCGATAGGAGAGGTCGGTGGGACAGGGGGAGCGAGCAGTACTTC
cdr3_aa: CASSDRRGRWDRGSEQYF
clone_size: NA
d_call: TRBD1
v_call: TRBV13
j_call: TRBJ2-7

cdr3_nt: TGTGCCAGCAGAGTGACAGCCGGGCGAAACGAGCAGTACTTC
cdr3_aa: CASRVTAGRNEQYF
clone_size: few
d_call: NA
v_call: TRBV12-3/TRBV12-4
j_call: TRBJ2-7

cdr3_nt: TGTGCCAGCAGGGAGGGGTCAGGGGGATCACCCCTCCACTTT
cdr3_aa: CASREGSGGSPLHF
clone_size: NA
d_call: TRBD1
v_call: TRBV6-1
j_call: TRBJ1-6

cdr3_nt: TGTGCCAGCCTCGGCCAGGCGAACACTGAAGCTTTCTTT
cdr3_aa: CASLGQANTEAFF
clone_size: NA
d_call: NA
v_call: TRBV2
j_call: TRBJ1-1

cdr3_nt: TGTGCTAGCAGCTCCCTGACTAGCGGGGATGAGACCCAGTACTTC
cdr3_aa: CASSSLTSGDETQYF
clone_size: NA
d_call: TRBD2
v_call: TRBV7-7
j_call: TRBJ2-5

cdr3_nt: TGTGCCAGTAGTTATGGGAGGACAGGACGTTATCAGCCCCAGCATTTT
cdr3_aa: CASSYGRTGRYQPQHF
clone_size: NA
d_call: TRBD1
v_call: TRBV19
j_call: TRBJ1-5

cdr3_nt: TGTGCCAGCAGCTCTTTAGGGACCAACACTGAAGCTTTCTTT
cdr3_aa: CASSSLGTNTEAFF
clone_size: NA
d_call: NA
v_call: TRBV9
j_call: TRBJ1-1

cdr3_nt: TGCGCCAGCAGCTTGGCTGACAGGGGCAGGGACGAGCAGTACTTC
cdr3_aa: CASSLADRGRDEQYF
clone_size: few
d_call: TRBD1
v_call: TRBV5-1
j_call: TRBJ2-7

cdr3_nt: TGTGCCAGCAGCTTGACGGGATCTCCTAACACTGAAGCTTTCTTT
cdr3_aa: CASSLTGSPNTEAFF
clone_size: NA
d_call: NA
v_call: TRBV7-2
j_call: TRBJ1-1

cdr3_nt: TGTGCCAGCAGCCCTCGGAGCGTCCAAGAGACCCAGTACTTC
cdr3_aa: CASSPRSVQETQYF
clone_size: few
d_call: NA
v_call: TRBV7-2
j_call: TRBJ2-5

cdr3_nt: TGTGCCAGCAGCTTCACGGGGGGGAACTACGAGCAGTACTTC
cdr3_aa: CASSFTGGNYEQYF
clone_size: few
d_call: TRBD2
v_call: TRBV11-2
j_call: TRBJ2-7

cdr3_nt: TGTGCCAGCAGCTTAGTGGGACTAGCGGGGGAAGAGCAGTACTTC
cdr3_aa: CASSLVGLAGEEQYF
clone_size: NA
d_call: TRBD2
v_call: TRBV7-8
j_call: TRBJ2-7

cdr3_nt: TGTGCCAGCAGTATGCCGGCCGGAGGTGGTGAAAAACTGTTTTTT
cdr3_aa: CASSMPAGGGEKLFF
clone_size: few
d_call: NA
v_call: TRBV12-3/TRBV12-4
j_call: TRBJ1-4

cdr3_nt: TGCAGTGCTCTACGACAGGGTGGAAATCAGCCCCAGCATTTT
cdr3_aa: CSALRQGGNQPQHF
clone_size: NA
d_call: TRBD1
v_call: TRBV20-1
j_call: TRBJ1-5

cdr3_nt: TGTGCCAGCAGCTTAGCGTTTGGACAGGGCGACGAGCAGTACTTC
cdr3_aa: CASSLAFGQGDEQYF
clone_size: many
d_call: TRBD1
v_call: TRBV7-9
j_call: TRBJ2-7

cdr3_nt: TGTGCCAGCAGCCTACGGGCAGGGGACTACGAGCAGTACTTC
cdr3_aa: CASSLRAGDYEQYF
clone_size: NA
d_call: NA
v_call: TRBV7-2
j_call: TRBJ2-7

cdr3_nt: TGTGCCACCCTGGGGACAGAGAACACTGAAGTTTTCTTT
cdr3_aa: CATLGTENTEVFF
clone_size: few
d_call: TRBD1
v_call: TRBV2
j_call: TRBJ1-1

cdr3_nt: TGTGCCAGCAGCTCGGAGGGACTAGCGGACGAGACCCAGTACTTC
cdr3_aa: CASSSEGLADETQYF
clone_size: NA
d_call: TRBD2
v_call: TRBV9
j_call: TRBJ2-5

cdr3_nt: TGCGCCAGCAGCCAAGGTATCAGGGATGTGAATCAGCCCCAGCATTTT
cdr3_aa: CASSQGIRDVNQPQHF
clone_size: NA
d_call: NA
v_call: TRBV4-1
j_call: TRBJ1-5

cdr3_nt: TGTGCCAGCAGCGTCTCACCAGTGCCCGAAGCTTTCTTT
cdr3_aa: CASSVSPVPEAFF
clone_size: NA
d_call: NA
v_call: TRBV7-9
j_call: TRBJ1-1

cdr3_nt: TGTGCCAGCAGCCCACTAGCGGGAGCGAACGAGCAGTACTTC
cdr3_aa: CASSPLAGANEQYF
clone_size: NA
d_call: TRBD2
v_call: TRBV7-8
j_call: TRBJ2-7

cdr3_nt: TGTGCCAGCAGTGACCGACGCGCTGGGGCCAACGTCCTGACTTTC
cdr3_aa: CASSDRRAGANVLTF
clone_size: NA
d_call: NA
v_call: TRBV2
j_call: TRBJ2-6

cdr3_nt: TGTGCTAGCAGCTCGGACCTCACCTGGGAGACCCAGTACTTC
cdr3_aa: CASSSDLTWETQYF
clone_size: many
d_call: NA
v_call: TRBV7-7
j_call: TRBJ2-5

cdr3_nt: TGCGCCAGCAGCTTGGACCTGGACATGGTGAACACTGAAGCTTTCTTT
cdr3_aa: CASSLDLDMVNTEAFF
clone_size: few
d_call: NA
v_call: TRBV5-1
j_call: TRBJ1-1

cdr3_nt: TGTGCCAGCAGCCAGCGGGACATCTCCTACGAGCAGTACTTC
cdr3_aa: CASSQRDISYEQYF
clone_size: NA
d_call: NA
v_call: TRBV3-1
j_call: TRBJ2-7

cdr3_nt: TGCAGTGCTAGAGGACTAGGGGTTCAGCCCCAGCATTTT
cdr3_aa: CSARGLGVQPQHF
clone_size: NA
d_call: NA
v_call: TRBV20-1
j_call: TRBJ1-5

cdr3_nt: TGCAGTGCTAGAGATCTGCGGGGGGACGTTAAGACCCAGTACTTC
cdr3_aa: CSARDLRGDVKTQYF
clone_size: NA
d_call: TRBD2
v_call: TRBV20-1
j_call: TRBJ2-5

cdr3_nt: TGTGCCAGCAGTTTAGCGCTAGGAGGGGGAAAACTGTTTTTT
cdr3_aa: CASSLALGGGKLFF
clone_size: NA
d_call: NA
v_call: TRBV12-3/TRBV12-4
j_call: TRBJ1-4

cdr3_nt: TGTGCCAGCAGCTTAGCCCGGGTGATGGGCGGCAGCTCTGGGGCCAACGTCCTGACTTTC
cdr3_aa: CASSLARVMGGSSGANVLTF
clone_size: few
d_call: NA
v_call: TRBV7-8
j_call: TRBJ2-6

cdr3_nt: TGCGCCAGCAGCCAAGATCGCGGCTACACCTTC
cdr3_aa: CASSQDRGYTF
clone_size: NA
d_call: NA
v_call: TRBV4-1
j_call: TRBJ1-2

cdr3_nt: TGTGCCAGCAGCTTAGGGGGACAGGGTGCTGGCTACACCTTC
cdr3_aa: CASSLGGQGAGYTF
clone_size: many
d_call: TRBD1
v_call: TRBV7-9
j_call: TRBJ1-2

cdr3_nt: TGTGCCAGCAGCCTCGGGGGTCACAATCAGCCCCTCCACTTT
cdr3_aa: CASSLGGHNQPLHF
clone_size: NA
d_call: NA
v_call: TRBV9
j_call: TRBJ1-6

cdr3_nt: TGTGCCAGCAGTTTTGCCGAAAAACTGTTTTTT
cdr3_aa: CASSFAEKLFF
clone_size: many
d_call: NA
v_call: TRBV12-3/TRBV12-4
j_call: TRBJ1-4

cdr3_nt: TGTGCCAGCAGCGGCTTGACAGGGGGCGGTCAGCCCCAGCATTTT
cdr3_aa: CASSGLTGGGQPQHF
clone_size: NA
d_call: TRBD1
v_call: TRBV2
j_call: TRBJ1-5

cdr3_nt: TGTGCCAGTAGTATAATCGACAGGGACACTGAAGCTTTCTTT
cdr3_aa: CASSIIDRDTEAFF
clone_size: NA
d_call: TRBD1
v_call: TRBV19
j_call: TRBJ1-1

cdr3_nt: TGTGCCAGCAGCCAAGGTGAGGGACAGGGAGAAAAACTGTTTTTT
cdr3_aa: CASSQGEGQGEKLFF
clone_size: NA
d_call: TRBD1
v_call: TRBV4-2
j_call: TRBJ1-4

cdr3_nt: TGTGCCAGCACTAGCGGGGGTCACGAGCAGTACTTC
cdr3_aa: CASTSGGHEQYF
clone_size: many
d_call: TRBD2
v_call: TRBV12-3/TRBV12-4
j_call: TRBJ2-7

cdr3_nt: TGCAGCGTTATTCAGGGGTACACCTACGAGCAGTACTTC
cdr3_aa: CSVIQGYTYEQYF
clone_size: many
d_call: NA
v_call: TRBV29-1
j_call: TRBJ2-7

cdr3_nt: TGCAGCGTGATCGGGACAACGGATGAAAAACTGTTTTTT
cdr3_aa: CSVIGTTDEKLFF
clone_size: NA
d_call: NA
v_call: TRBV29-1
j_call: TRBJ1-4

cdr3_nt: TGTGCCACCAGCAGTGCCGACGTGATGGGAACGAACACTGAAGCTTTCTTT
cdr3_aa: CATSSADVMGTNTEAFF
clone_size: many
d_call: NA
v_call: TRBV15
j_call: TRBJ1-1

cdr3_nt: TGTGCCAGTAGTTCTGGCGGGGTCTACGAGCAGTACTTC
cdr3_aa: CASSSGGVYEQYF
clone_size: many
d_call: NA
v_call: TRBV19
j_call: TRBJ2-7

cdr3_nt: TGCAGCGTTGCTTGGGACGCGTCGGGATACGAGCAGTACTTC
cdr3_aa: CSVAWDASGYEQYF
clone_size: NA
d_call: NA
v_call: TRBV29-1
j_call: TRBJ2-7

cdr3_nt: TGTGCCAGCAGCGCTTTAGGCGTGGGCGAAGCTTTCTTT
cdr3_aa: CASSALGVGEAFF
clone_size: few
d_call: NA
v_call: TRBV12-3/TRBV12-4
j_call: TRBJ1-1

cdr3_nt: TGTGCCAGCAGCCAAGGGGGGTATCTCGAGCAGTACTTC
cdr3_aa: CASSQGGYLEQYF
clone_size: few
d_call: NA
v_call: TRBV7-9
j_call: TRBJ2-7